The subject of this entry is one T cell receptor beta chain. This receptor's antigen is unknown. One base away there is no much larger clone; base qualities are not given. Extracted DNA was used for immunosequencing of TCRbeta CDR3 regions with the immunoSEQ Assay at Adaptive Biotechnologies. As for the authors' bioinformatics: To measure the absolute abundance of each unique TCRbeta CDR3, the sequences were collapsed and filtered. Clonality was defined as 1 minus Pielou's evenness, computed on productive in-frame rearrangements only. Regional overlap was evaluated by tracking the top 100 nucleotide rearrangements across paired samples, and paired versus unrelated samples were compared using the Morisita index. Convergence of nucleotide rearrangements onto identical amino acid sequences was assessed with the immunoSEQ Rearrangement Details tool. The table was pulled from immuneACCESS by TCRdb, which kept in-frame rearrangements only. Such tables lose some clones; where checked, under half of the loss comes from unresolved V genes, and the rest has no known cause. The D gene and trimming were derived from the DNA, and the V and J assignments and clone size from that table. The sample table shows approximately 17,000 clones, and about 72% are seen once. 5% to 7% of the sample rests with the top ten.

As encoded in the germline V gene, CDR1 is MDHEN while CDR2 is SYDVKM. V is pared back by 6 bases and J by 2 bases, with 10 bases lying between the germline termini. There are 13 amino acids in the CDR3, from cysteine to phenylalanine inclusive. The sequence is cut down to CDR3 DNA, 39 bases in frame from base 1. The data belong to a study of CXCR4 blockade with PD-1 therapy in pancreatic cancer (dated by TCRdb to the late 2010s). The study in broad terms: The study analyzed resected pancreatic ductal adenocarcinoma using multiplex immunohistochemistry and TCRbeta immunosequencing, along with ex vivo slice culture to test PD-1 and CXCR4 blockade. Two geographically distinct regions were TCR-sequenced from each of roughly six tumors to assess intratumoral heterogeneity.

The patients who supplied the archived tumor blocks had received no neoadjuvant therapy before resection. For the preserved-tissue arm, the study drew on 30 surgical resection samples taken from some 25 pancreatic ductal adenocarcinoma patients who had not been treated previously. For the resection arm, DNA was extracted from ten 5-micron curls of FFPE tumor adjacent to the multiplex immunohistochemistry slide. Here is what the overall study found, with its caveats: Tumors had clonal expansion, with a mean productive clonality of roughly 0.15 compared with about 0.048 in healthy blood, yet clonality showed no correlation with survival. A strong correlation was found between the frequency of an amino acid clone and the number of distinct nucleotide rearrangements encoding that clone, which suggests convergent selection driven by common tumor antigens. Only TCRbeta chains were sequenced, so true antigen-specificity overlap of convergent dominant clones remained unconfirmed pending paired alpha-beta single-cell sequencing.

Material: tumor tissue. Recombination linked TRBV28 to TRBJ1-1; the D segment cannot be called with confidence. The clonotype originates from a human donor with pancreatic ductal adenocarcinoma. In nucleotides, the sequence is TGTGCCAGCAGAAGGAGTACTAACACTGAAGCTTTCTTT. Translation gives CASRRSTNTEAFF.